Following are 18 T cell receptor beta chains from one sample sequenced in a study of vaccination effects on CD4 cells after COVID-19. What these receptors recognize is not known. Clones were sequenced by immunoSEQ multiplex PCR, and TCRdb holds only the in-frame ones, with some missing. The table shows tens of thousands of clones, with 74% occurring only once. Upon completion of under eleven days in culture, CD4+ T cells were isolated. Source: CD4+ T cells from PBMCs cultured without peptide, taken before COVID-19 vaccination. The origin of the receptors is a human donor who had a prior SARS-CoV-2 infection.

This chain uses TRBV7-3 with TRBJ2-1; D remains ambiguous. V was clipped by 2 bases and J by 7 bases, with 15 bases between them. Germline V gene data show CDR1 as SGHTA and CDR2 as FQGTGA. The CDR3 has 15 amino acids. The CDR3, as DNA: TGTGCCAGCAGCTTAGCCCCAGGTTTTGATAATGAGCAGTTCTTC. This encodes CASSLAPGFDNEQFF. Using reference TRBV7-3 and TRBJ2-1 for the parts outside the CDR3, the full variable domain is GAGVSQTPSNKVTEKGKYVELRCDPISGHTALYWYRQSLGQGPEFLIYFQGTGAADDSGLPNDRFFAVRPEGSVSTLKIQRTERGDSAVYLCASSLAPGFDNEQFFGPGTRLTVL.

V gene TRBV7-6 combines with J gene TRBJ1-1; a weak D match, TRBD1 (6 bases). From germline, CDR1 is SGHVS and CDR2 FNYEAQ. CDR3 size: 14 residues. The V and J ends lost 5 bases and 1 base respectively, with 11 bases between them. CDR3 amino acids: CASSRGQENTEAFF. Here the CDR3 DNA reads TGTGCCAGCAGCCGGGGGCAGGAGAACACTGAAGCTTTCTTT.

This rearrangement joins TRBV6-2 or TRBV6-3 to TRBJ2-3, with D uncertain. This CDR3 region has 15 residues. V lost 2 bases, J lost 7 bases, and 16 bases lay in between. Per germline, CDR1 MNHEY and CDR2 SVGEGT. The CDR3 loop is CASSYLFTSSNTQYF. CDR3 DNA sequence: TGTGCCAGCAGTTACCTCTTTACATCCTCAAATACGCAGTATTTT.

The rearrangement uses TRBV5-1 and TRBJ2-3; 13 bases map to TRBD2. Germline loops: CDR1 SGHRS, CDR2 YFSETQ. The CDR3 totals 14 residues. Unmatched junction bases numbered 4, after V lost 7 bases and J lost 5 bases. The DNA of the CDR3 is TGCGCCAGCGGGGGGACTAGCGGGATAGATACGCAGTATTTT. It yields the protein CASGGTSGIDTQYF.

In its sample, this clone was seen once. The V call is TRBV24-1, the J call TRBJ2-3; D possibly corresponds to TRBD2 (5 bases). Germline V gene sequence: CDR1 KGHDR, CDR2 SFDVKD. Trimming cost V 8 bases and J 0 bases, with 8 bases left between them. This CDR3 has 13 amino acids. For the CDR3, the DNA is TGTGCCACCAATGGCGGGAGCACAGATACGCAGTATTTT. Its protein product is CATNGGSTDTQYF.

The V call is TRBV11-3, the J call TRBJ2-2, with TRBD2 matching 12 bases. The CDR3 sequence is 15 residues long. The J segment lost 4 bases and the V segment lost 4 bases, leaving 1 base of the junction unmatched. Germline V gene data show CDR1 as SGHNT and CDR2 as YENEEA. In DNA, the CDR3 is TGTGCCAGCAGCTCTAGCGGGAGGGCCACCGGGGAGCTGTTTTTT. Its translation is CASSSSGRATGELFF.

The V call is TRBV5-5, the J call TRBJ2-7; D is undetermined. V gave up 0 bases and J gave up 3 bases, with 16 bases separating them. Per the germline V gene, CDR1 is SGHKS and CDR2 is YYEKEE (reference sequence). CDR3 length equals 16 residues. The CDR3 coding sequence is TGTGCCAGCAGCTTGGTAAGGAATACTGAAATCTACGAGCAGTACTTC. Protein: CASSLVRNTEIYEQYF.

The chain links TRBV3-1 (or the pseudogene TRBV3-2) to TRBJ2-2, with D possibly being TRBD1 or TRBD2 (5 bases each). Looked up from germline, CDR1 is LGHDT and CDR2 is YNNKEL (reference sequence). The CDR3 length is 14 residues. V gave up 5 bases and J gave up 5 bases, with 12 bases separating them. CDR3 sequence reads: CASSGAPGTGELFF. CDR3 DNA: TGTGCCAGCAGCGGGGCCCCGGGGACCGGGGAGCTGTTTTTT.

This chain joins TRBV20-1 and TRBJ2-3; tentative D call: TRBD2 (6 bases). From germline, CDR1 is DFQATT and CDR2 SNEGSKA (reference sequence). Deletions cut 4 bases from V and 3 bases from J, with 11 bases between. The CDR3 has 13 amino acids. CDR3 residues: CSAIEEGTDTQYF. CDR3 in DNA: TGCAGTGCTATTGAGGAGGGGACAGATACGCAGTATTTT.

This chain's CDR3 is CASSGYSSRDTSYEQYF. The CDR3 bases are TGTGCCAGCAGTGGTTACTCCAGCCGGGACACCTCCTACGAGCAGTACTTC. The chain employs TRBV6-1 and TRBJ2-7; D may be TRBD1 (6 bases). This CDR3 comprises 17 residues. V was shortened by 4 bases and J by 0 bases, with 19 bases between the two germline ends. Per germline, CDR1 MNHNS and CDR2 SASEGT.

In DNA, the CDR3 is TGTGCCAGCAGGCCCGACGGCTCAAATTCACCCCTCCACTTT. Protein product: CASRPDGSNSPLHF. The rearrangement links TRBV6-5 to TRBJ1-6; D is ambiguous. The CDR3 sequence is 14 residues long. Germline values: CDR1 MNHEY, CDR2 SVGAGI. Trimming stripped 6 bases from V and 7 bases from J, with 13 bases between.

CDR3 nucleotide sequence: TGCGCCAGCAGCCAAGAAGTCGGGACTAGCGGGAGGGCGCTCAATGAGCAGTTCTTC. Translation gives CASSQEVGTSGRALNEQFF. This chain uses TRBV4-3 with TRBJ2-1; TRBD2 matches at 16 bases. With V trimmed by 0 bases and J by 6 bases, 8 bases remained unmatched. This CDR3 is built from 19 residues. Germline loops: CDR1 LGHNA, CDR2 YSLEER.

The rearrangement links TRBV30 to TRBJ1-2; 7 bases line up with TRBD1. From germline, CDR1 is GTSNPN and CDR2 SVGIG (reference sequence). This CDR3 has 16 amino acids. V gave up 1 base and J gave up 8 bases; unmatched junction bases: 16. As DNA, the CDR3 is TGTGCCTGGAGTGCTGCGGGGGACAGTATTATGAGGGGCTACACCTTC. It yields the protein CAWSAAGDSIMRGYTF.

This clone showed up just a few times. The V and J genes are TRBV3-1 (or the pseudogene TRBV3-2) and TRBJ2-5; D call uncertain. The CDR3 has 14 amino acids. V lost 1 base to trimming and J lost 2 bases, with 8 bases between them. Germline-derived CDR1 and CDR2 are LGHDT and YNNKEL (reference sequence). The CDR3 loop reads CASSQVGLQETQYF. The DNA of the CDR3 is TGTGCCAGCAGCCAAGTGGGCCTTCAAGAGACCCAGTACTTC.

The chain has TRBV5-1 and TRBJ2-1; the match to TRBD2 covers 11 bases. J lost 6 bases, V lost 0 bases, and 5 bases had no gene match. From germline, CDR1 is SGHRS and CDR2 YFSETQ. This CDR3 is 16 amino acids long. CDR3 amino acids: CASSLGSGGALNEQFF. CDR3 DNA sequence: TGCGCCAGCAGCTTGGGTAGCGGGGGGGCCCTCAATGAGCAGTTCTTC.

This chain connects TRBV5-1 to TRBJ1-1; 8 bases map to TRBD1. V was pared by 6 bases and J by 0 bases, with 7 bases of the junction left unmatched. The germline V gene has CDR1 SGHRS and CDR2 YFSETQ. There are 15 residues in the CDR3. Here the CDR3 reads CASKRTGIMNTEAFF. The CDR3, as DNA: TGCGCCAGCAAGAGGACAGGGATAATGAACACTGAAGCTTTCTTT. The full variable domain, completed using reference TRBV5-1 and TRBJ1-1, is KAGVTQTPRYLIKTRGQQVTLSCSPISGHRSVSWYQQTPGQGLQFLFEYFSETQRNKGNFPGRFSGRQFSNSRSEMNVSTLELGDSALYLCASKRTGIMNTEAFFGQGTRLTVV.

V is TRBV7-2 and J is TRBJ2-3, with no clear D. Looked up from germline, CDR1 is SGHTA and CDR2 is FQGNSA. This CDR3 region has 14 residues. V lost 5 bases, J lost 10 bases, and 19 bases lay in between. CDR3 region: CASSRVLSERAQYF. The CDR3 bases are TGTGCCAGCAGCCGCGTTCTGTCGGAAAGAGCGCAGTATTTT. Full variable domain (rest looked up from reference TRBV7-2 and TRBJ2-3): GAGVSQSPSNKVTEKGKDVELRCDPISGHTALYWYRQSLGQGLEFLIYFQGNSAPDKSGLPSDRFSAERTGGSVSTLTIQRTQQEDSAVYLCASSRVLSERAQYFGPGTRLTVL.

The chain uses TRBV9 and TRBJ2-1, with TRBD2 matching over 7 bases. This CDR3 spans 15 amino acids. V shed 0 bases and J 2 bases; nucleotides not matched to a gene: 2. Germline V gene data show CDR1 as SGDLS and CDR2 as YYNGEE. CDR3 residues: CASSVASGTYNEQFF. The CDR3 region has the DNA TGTGCCAGCAGCGTAGCTAGCGGCACCTACAATGAGCAGTTCTTC.